These T cell receptor beta chains were read from a single sample in a study of blood T cell repertoires in COVID-19. TCRdb's copy holds only in-frame clones and misses some; the assay was immunoSEQ multiplex PCR. The sample yields a few hundred thousand clones, approximately 80% seen once. The sequencing input was peripheral blood. The receptor source for this set is a man between 60 and 75 years old with acute or convalescent COVID-19. CDR3s include the opening cysteine and the closing phenylalanine or tryptophan. A D gene is named only where the DNA matches it firmly. The size of a clone is reported for some rows only, either as once, few or many, or as a class for expanded clones.

d_call: TRBD2
v_call: TRBV11-2
j_call: TRBJ2-1
clone_size: -
cdr3_aa: CASSFEGLAPSGEQFF

d_call: -
v_call: TRBV7-3
j_call: TRBJ2-1
clone_size: -
cdr3_aa: CASSPGDSSYNEQFF

d_call: -
v_call: TRBV19
j_call: TRBJ2-3
clone_size: -
cdr3_aa: CASSRTGTGTDTQYF

d_call: TRBD1
v_call: TRBV18
j_call: TRBJ1-6
clone_size: -
cdr3_aa: CASSPGGQASSYNSPLHF

d_call: TRBD1
v_call: TRBV5-1
j_call: TRBJ2-2
clone_size: -
cdr3_aa: CASSMTGGVVTGELFF

d_call: -
v_call: TRBV6-5
j_call: TRBJ1-6
clone_size: -
cdr3_aa: CASSSGARNSPLHF

d_call: TRBD2
v_call: TRBV6-6
j_call: TRBJ2-7
clone_size: -
cdr3_aa: CASSYGLAGAYEQYF

d_call: TRBD1
v_call: TRBV23-1
j_call: TRBJ2-6
clone_size: once
cdr3_aa: CASSLSLICRDRGSGANVLTF

d_call: TRBD1
v_call: TRBV5-4
j_call: TRBJ2-7
clone_size: -
cdr3_aa: CASSPGGRGLTYEQYF

d_call: -
v_call: TRBV30
j_call: TRBJ2-1
clone_size: -
cdr3_aa: CAWSPGSFNEQFF

d_call: TRBD1
v_call: TRBV13
j_call: TRBJ1-3
clone_size: -
cdr3_aa: CASSQGQAAGNTIYF

d_call: TRBD2
v_call: TRBV7-2
j_call: TRBJ2-2
clone_size: -
cdr3_aa: CASSLRSSGGDPGELFF

d_call: TRBD2
v_call: TRBV4-1
j_call: TRBJ2-1
clone_size: -
cdr3_aa: CASSQAGASGSENEQFF

d_call: TRBD1
v_call: TRBV24-1
j_call: TRBJ1-2
clone_size: -
cdr3_aa: CATSDHRDRVNYGYTF

d_call: -
v_call: TRBV29-1
j_call: TRBJ1-1
clone_size: once
cdr3_aa: CSAIMNTEAFF

d_call: -
v_call: TRBV6-4
j_call: TRBJ2-1
clone_size: -
cdr3_aa: CASSDPSGTRGGVGYNEQFF

d_call: TRBD2
v_call: TRBV3-1/TRBV3-2
j_call: TRBJ2-7
clone_size: -
cdr3_aa: CASSQVGLANEQYF

d_call: -
v_call: TRBV5-1
j_call: TRBJ2-7
clone_size: -
cdr3_aa: CASSFWTDYEQYF

d_call: TRBD1
v_call: TRBV7-2
j_call: TRBJ1-6
clone_size: -
cdr3_aa: CASSADGRGRQSPLHF

d_call: TRBD1
v_call: TRBV5-1
j_call: TRBJ1-1
clone_size: -
cdr3_aa: CASSSWTGKDTEAFF

d_call: TRBD1
v_call: TRBV5-6
j_call: TRBJ2-1
clone_size: -
cdr3_aa: CASSLLRQGPKNEQFF

d_call: -
v_call: TRBV18
j_call: TRBJ1-1
clone_size: -
cdr3_aa: CASSPRAGAAFF

d_call: -
v_call: TRBV10-2
j_call: TRBJ1-5
clone_size: -
cdr3_aa: CASSRTSNQPQHF

d_call: -
v_call: TRBV19
j_call: TRBJ1-1
clone_size: -
cdr3_aa: CASSIHGNTEAFF

d_call: -
v_call: TRBV11-3
j_call: TRBJ2-2
clone_size: -
cdr3_aa: CASSLSAGELFF

d_call: TRBD1
v_call: TRBV19
j_call: TRBJ1-2
clone_size: -
cdr3_aa: CASSLLGQANYGYTF

d_call: -
v_call: TRBV29-1
j_call: TRBJ2-1
clone_size: -
cdr3_aa: CSVTSSYNEQFF

d_call: -
v_call: TRBV7-8
j_call: TRBJ2-5
clone_size: -
cdr3_aa: CASSFGSEETQYF

d_call: -
v_call: TRBV12-1
j_call: TRBJ1-4
clone_size: -
cdr3_aa: CASSGVERHEKLFF

d_call: TRBD2
v_call: TRBV28
j_call: TRBJ2-3
clone_size: -
cdr3_aa: CASNPGTSGRRNTQYF

d_call: TRBD1
v_call: TRBV5-1
j_call: TRBJ1-2
clone_size: -
cdr3_aa: CASSLDRGWDGYTF

d_call: TRBD1
v_call: TRBV2
j_call: TRBJ1-6
clone_size: -
cdr3_aa: CASSEERQGASPLHF

d_call: -
v_call: TRBV9
j_call: TRBJ1-1
clone_size: -
cdr3_aa: CASSPGGENTEAFF

d_call: TRBD1
v_call: TRBV28
j_call: TRBJ2-5
clone_size: -
cdr3_aa: CASRTSAGTGGYGTQYF

d_call: -
v_call: TRBV6-5
j_call: TRBJ1-1
clone_size: -
cdr3_aa: CASSSPGYNTEAFF

d_call: TRBD2
v_call: TRBV3-1/TRBV3-2
j_call: TRBJ2-1
clone_size: -
cdr3_aa: CASSQVFGPTSGANEQFF

d_call: TRBD2
v_call: TRBV5-8
j_call: TRBJ2-3
clone_size: -
cdr3_aa: CASCPGGSTDTQYF

d_call: TRBD1
v_call: TRBV10-1
j_call: TRBJ2-1
clone_size: few
cdr3_aa: CASSGTGGHNEQFF

d_call: -
v_call: TRBV14
j_call: TRBJ1-6
clone_size: -
cdr3_aa: CASSQLAGIVNSPLHF

d_call: TRBD1
v_call: TRBV7-9
j_call: TRBJ1-6
clone_size: -
cdr3_aa: CASSPGQGRGYNSPLHF

d_call: TRBD2
v_call: TRBV7-3
j_call: TRBJ2-1
clone_size: -
cdr3_aa: CASSLIGPPGLAVNEQFF

d_call: -
v_call: TRBV7-6
j_call: TRBJ2-5
clone_size: -
cdr3_aa: CASSSWGGTTQETQYF

d_call: -
v_call: TRBV5-8
j_call: TRBJ2-3
clone_size: few
cdr3_aa: CASTVGGRTDTQYF

d_call: -
v_call: TRBV11-2
j_call: TRBJ1-3
clone_size: once
cdr3_aa: CASSLAPTTSSGNTIYF

d_call: TRBD1
v_call: TRBV19
j_call: TRBJ2-7
clone_size: -
cdr3_aa: CASSIDGDRGAYEQYF

d_call: -
v_call: TRBV15
j_call: TRBJ1-2
clone_size: -
cdr3_aa: CATSRDRQVYGYTF

d_call: -
v_call: TRBV10-3
j_call: TRBJ2-7
clone_size: -
cdr3_aa: CAISLQGNYEQYF

d_call: TRBD2
v_call: TRBV5-4
j_call: TRBJ2-1
clone_size: -
cdr3_aa: CASSRGGPGEQFF

d_call: -
v_call: TRBV27
j_call: TRBJ1-6
clone_size: -
cdr3_aa: CASSLNGGRGTADNSPLHF

d_call: -
v_call: TRBV5-5
j_call: TRBJ1-3
clone_size: -
cdr3_aa: CASSLGHLATGNTIYF

d_call: TRBD2
v_call: TRBV5-5
j_call: TRBJ2-5
clone_size: -
cdr3_aa: CASSPGTSQETQYF

d_call: TRBD1
v_call: TRBV7-9
j_call: TRBJ1-4
clone_size: -
cdr3_aa: CASSLARTGVTLNEKLFF

d_call: TRBD1
v_call: TRBV13
j_call: TRBJ1-5
clone_size: -
cdr3_aa: CASSLGGTGAQPQHF

d_call: TRBD2
v_call: TRBV2
j_call: TRBJ2-1
clone_size: -
cdr3_aa: CASSDERGGFSYNEQFF

d_call: TRBD2
v_call: TRBV7-9
j_call: TRBJ2-1
clone_size: once
cdr3_aa: CASSSIRAGGNEQFF

d_call: -
v_call: TRBV2
j_call: TRBJ2-5
clone_size: -
cdr3_aa: CASSGGLRGLQETQYF

d_call: -
v_call: TRBV4-2
j_call: TRBJ2-5
clone_size: -
cdr3_aa: CASSQQAGETQYF

d_call: TRBD2
v_call: TRBV2
j_call: TRBJ2-3
clone_size: -
cdr3_aa: CASRGPGLAGGTSTDTQYF

d_call: TRBD1
v_call: TRBV3-1/TRBV3-2
j_call: TRBJ1-5
clone_size: -
cdr3_aa: CASSQGTGPTQPQHF